A selection of T cell receptor beta chains follows, all from one sample in a study of blood T cell repertoires in COVID-19. The protocol was immunoSEQ multiplex PCR, while the TCRdb copy is restricted to in-frame clones and leaves out a portion. Here the sample spans tens of thousands of clones, roughly 88% being singletons. Input material: peripheral blood. Receptor source: a human donor with active COVID-19. The donor label of this sample is uncertain. CDR3s include the opening cysteine and the closing phenylalanine or tryptophan. The D gene is left open where the match is weak. Only part of the rows carry a size: once, few, many, or a class if the clone is expanded.

CDR3aa	CDR3nt	abundance	j_gene	d_gene	v_gene
CAIRGRNYGYTF	TGTGCTATCAGAGGGCGGAATTATGGCTACACCTTC	once	TRBJ1-2	.	TRBV12-3/TRBV12-4
CASSARQINTEAFF	TGTGCCAGCAGCGCCCGACAGATTAACACTGAAGCTTTCTTT	.	TRBJ1-1	.	TRBV9
CASSSGGGSNEQFF	TGTGCCAGTAGTTCGGGGGGAGGGAGCAATGAGCAGTTCTTC	.	TRBJ2-1	TRBD2	TRBV19
CATRGQGSYEQYF	TGTGCCACCAGGGGACAGGGGTCCTACGAGCAGTACTTC	few	TRBJ2-7	TRBD1	TRBV15
CASLRGDTEAFF	TGTGCCTCCCTCAGGGGGGACACTGAAGCTTTCTTT	once	TRBJ1-1	TRBD1	TRBV30
CASSYGAGGDTQYF	TGTGCCAGCAGTTACGGGGCAGGGGGGGATACGCAGTATTTT	.	TRBJ2-3	.	TRBV6-6
CASSQARGLLYEQYF	TGCGCCAGCAGCCAAGCTCGAGGTCTACTCTACGAGCAGTACTTC	.	TRBJ2-7	.	TRBV4-1
CASSQAGRPSGNTIYF	TGCGCCAGCAGTCAAGCGGGACGGCCTTCTGGAAACACCATATATTTT	.	TRBJ1-3	.	TRBV23-1
CASSERGLGTYEQYF	TGTGCCAGCAGTGAGAGGGGACTAGGAACCTACGAGCAGTACTTC	.	TRBJ2-7	TRBD2	TRBV2
CASSLVGGRRAYEQYF	TGTGCCAGCAGCTTGGTTGGCGGGAGGAGGGCCTACGAGCAGTACTTC	once	TRBJ2-7	TRBD2	TRBV5-5
CASSDRPSSTDTQYF	TGTGCCAGCAGTGACAGGCCCTCTAGCACAGATACGCAGTATTTT	.	TRBJ2-3	.	TRBV9
CSALASPSYNEQFF	TGCAGCGCGCTCGCTAGTCCGTCCTACAATGAGCAGTTCTTC	.	TRBJ2-1	.	TRBV29-1
CASSKGRQGICNQPQHF	TGTGCCAGCAGCAAGGGCAGACAGGGGATTTGCAATCAGCCCCAGCATTTT	.	TRBJ1-5	.	TRBV21-1
CASSPITGLGIQYF	TGTGCCAGCAGCCCCATAACAGGGTTGGGCATTCAGTACTTC	.	TRBJ2-4	.	TRBV27
CSVEDRQRLTKTEAFF	TGCAGCGTTGAAGATCGACAAAGATTGACGAAGACTGAAGCTTTCTTT	.	TRBJ1-1	.	TRBV29-1
CAPRLAGTDTQYF	TGTGCCCCTAGACTAGCGGGGACAGATACGCAGTATTTT	.	TRBJ2-3	TRBD2	TRBV10-3